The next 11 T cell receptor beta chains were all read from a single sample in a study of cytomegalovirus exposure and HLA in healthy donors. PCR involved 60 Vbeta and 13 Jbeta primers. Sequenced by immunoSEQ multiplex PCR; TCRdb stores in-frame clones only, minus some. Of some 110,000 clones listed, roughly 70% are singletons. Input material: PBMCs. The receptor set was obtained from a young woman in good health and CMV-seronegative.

DNA of the CDR3: TGTGCCAGCAGCTTACGATTACAGGGGGCGAGCTATGGCTACACCTTC. This codes for CASSLRLQGASYGYTF. The chain has TRBV13 and TRBJ1-2, with 9 bases aligning to TRBD1. The V gene's germline CDR1 is PRHDT and CDR2 FYEKMQ (reference sequence). Losses at the gene ends were 2 bases for V and 4 bases for J; bases not matched to a gene: 8. CDR3 length: 16 residues.

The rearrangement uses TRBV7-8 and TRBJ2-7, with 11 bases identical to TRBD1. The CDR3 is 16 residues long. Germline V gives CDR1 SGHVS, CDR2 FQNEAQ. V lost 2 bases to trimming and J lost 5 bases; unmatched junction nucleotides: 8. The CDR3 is CASSLYGQGAKDEQYF. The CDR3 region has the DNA TGTGCCAGCAGCTTATATGGACAGGGGGCAAAGGACGAGCAGTACTTC.

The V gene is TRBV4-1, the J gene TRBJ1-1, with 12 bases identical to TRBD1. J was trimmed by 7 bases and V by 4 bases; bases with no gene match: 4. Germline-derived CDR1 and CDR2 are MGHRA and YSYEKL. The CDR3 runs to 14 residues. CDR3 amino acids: CASSPGQGAYEAFF. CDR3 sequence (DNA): TGCGCCAGCAGCCCGGGACAGGGGGCGTATGAAGCTTTCTTT.

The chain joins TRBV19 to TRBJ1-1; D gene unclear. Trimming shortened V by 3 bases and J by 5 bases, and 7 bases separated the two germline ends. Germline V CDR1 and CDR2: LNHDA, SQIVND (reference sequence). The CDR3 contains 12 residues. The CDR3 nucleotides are TGTGCCAGTAGTATCGGTTATACTGAAGCTTTCTTT. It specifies CASSIGYTEAFF. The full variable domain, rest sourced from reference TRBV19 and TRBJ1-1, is DGGITQSPKYLFRKEGQNVTLSCEQNLNHDAMYWYRQDPGQGLRLIYYSQIVNDFQKGDIAEGYSVSREKKESFPLTVTSAQKNPTAFYLCASSIGYTEAFFGQGTRLTVV.

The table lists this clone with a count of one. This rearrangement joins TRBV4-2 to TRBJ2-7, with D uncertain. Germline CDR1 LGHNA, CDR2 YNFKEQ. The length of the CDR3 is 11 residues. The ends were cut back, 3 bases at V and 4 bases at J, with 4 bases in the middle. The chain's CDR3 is CASSQAYEQYF. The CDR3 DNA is TGTGCCAGCAGCCAGGCTTACGAGCAGTACTTC.

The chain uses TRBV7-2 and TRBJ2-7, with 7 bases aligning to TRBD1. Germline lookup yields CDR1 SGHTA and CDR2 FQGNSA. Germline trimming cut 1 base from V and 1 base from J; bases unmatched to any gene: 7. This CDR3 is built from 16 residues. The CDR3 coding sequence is TGTGCCAGCAGCTTAGGGTCCGGGACAGCATCCTACGAGCAGTACTTC. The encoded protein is CASSLGSGTASYEQYF.

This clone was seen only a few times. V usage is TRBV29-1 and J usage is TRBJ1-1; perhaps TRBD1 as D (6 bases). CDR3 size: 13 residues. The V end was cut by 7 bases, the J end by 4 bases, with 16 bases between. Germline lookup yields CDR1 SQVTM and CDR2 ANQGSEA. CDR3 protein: CSARTESRTEAFF. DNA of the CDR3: TGCAGCGCTAGGACAGAATCGCGCACTGAAGCTTTCTTT.

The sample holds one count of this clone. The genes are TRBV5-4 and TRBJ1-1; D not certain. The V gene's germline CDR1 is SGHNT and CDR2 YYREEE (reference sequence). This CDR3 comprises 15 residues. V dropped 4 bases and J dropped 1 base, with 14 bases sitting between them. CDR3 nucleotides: TGTGCCAGCAGCCCCCGTACAGCTTGGAACACTGAAGCTTTCTTT. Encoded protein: CASSPRTAWNTEAFF.

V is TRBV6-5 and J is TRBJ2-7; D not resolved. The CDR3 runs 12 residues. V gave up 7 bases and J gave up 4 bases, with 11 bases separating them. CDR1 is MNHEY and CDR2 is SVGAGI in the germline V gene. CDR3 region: CASTNLLYEQYF. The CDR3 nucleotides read TGTGCCAGCACTAACTTGCTGTACGAGCAGTACTTC.

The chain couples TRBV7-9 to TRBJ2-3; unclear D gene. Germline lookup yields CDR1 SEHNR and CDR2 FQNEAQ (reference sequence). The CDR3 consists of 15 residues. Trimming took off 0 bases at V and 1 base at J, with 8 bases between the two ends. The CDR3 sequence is CASSLAHPGTDTQYF. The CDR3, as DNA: TGTGCCAGCAGCTTAGCGCATCCAGGCACAGATACGCAGTATTTT.

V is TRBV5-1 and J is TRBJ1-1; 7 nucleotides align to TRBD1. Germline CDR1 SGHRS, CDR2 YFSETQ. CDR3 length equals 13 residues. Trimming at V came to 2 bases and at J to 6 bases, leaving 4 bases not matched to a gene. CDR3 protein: CASSFNRGAEAFF. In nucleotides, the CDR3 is TGCGCCAGCAGCTTTAACAGGGGCGCTGAAGCTTTCTTT.